A selection of T cell receptor beta chains follows, all from one sample in a study of breast tumors, draining lymph nodes, adjacent tissues. TCRdb reprocessed the multiplex PCR reads with MiXCR, giving one entry per CDR3 protein. The data contain over 20,000 distinct CDR3 sequences, 20% to 25% of them singletons. Sequenced input: breast tumor tissue. The origin of the receptors is a female donor with breast cancer. Some clones in this sample may be carry-over from other donors' samples. The CDR3 runs from the conserved cysteine through the conserved F or W. The D gene is left open where the match is weak. Clone size is stated in some rows and not others, as once, few, many or a class when expanded.

J	size	length	V	D	CDR3	DNA
TRBJ1-1	.	13	TRBV30	.	CAWSITVNTEAFF	TGTGCCTGGAGTATCACGGTGAACACTGAAGCTTTCTTT
TRBJ2-3	many	14	TRBV13	.	CASSLDGSTDTQYF	TGTGCCAGCAGCTTAGACGGGAGCACAGATACGCAGTATTTT
TRBJ1-2	many	15	TRBV19	.	CASTPTVPRVYGYTF	TGTGCCAGTACCCCGACAGTCCCTCGAGTCTATGGCTACACCTTC
TRBJ2-1	many	13	TRBV29-1	.	CSVESWRNNEQFF	TGCAGCGTTGAATCTTGGCGAAACAATGAGCAGTTCTTC
TRBJ1-2	few	14	TRBV27	.	CANRSLGRDYGYTF	TGTGCCAACAGATCCCTCGGGAGGGACTATGGCTACACCTTC
TRBJ2-7	many	13	TRBV12-3/TRBV12-4	.	CASSLSDSSEQYF	TGTGCCAGCAGCCTTAGCGACAGTTCCGAGCAGTACTTC
TRBJ2-5	many	13	TRBV14	.	CASSGRQFETQYF	TGTGCCAGCAGCGGGAGGCAGTTTGAGACCCAGTACTTC
TRBJ2-5	many	14	TRBV7-9	.	CASSLAAAQETQYF	TGTGCCAGCAGCTTAGCTGCAGCACAAGAGACCCAGTACTTC
TRBJ2-7	many	15	TRBV6-1	.	CASSGTTGLWYEQYF	TGTGCCAGCAGTGGAACAACAGGTTTATGGTACGAGCAGTACTTC
TRBJ1-6	many	14	TRBV20-1	.	CSGQDQKPNSPLHF	TGCAGTGGGCAGGACCAAAAACCTAATTCACCCCTCCACTTT
TRBJ2-7	many	14	TRBV10-2	.	CASSERQGTYEQYF	TGCGCCAGCAGTGAGAGGCAGGGGACCTACGAGCAGTACTTC
TRBJ2-3	many	11	TRBV20-1	.	CSAVTADTQYF	TGCAGTGCAGTGACAGCAGATACGCAGTATTTT
TRBJ2-3	once	15	TRBV4-2	TRBD2	CASSRTSGSTDTQYF	TGTGCCAGCAGCCGGACTAGCGGGAGCACAGATACGCAGTATTTT
TRBJ2-1	.	17	TRBV28	TRBD2	CASSRELGLSEGNEQFF	TGTGCCAGCAGCCGAGAATTGGGACTATCGGAGGGGAATGAGCAGTTCTTC
TRBJ1-6	.	16	TRBV20-1	.	CSARPPGTAYNSPLHF	TGCAGTGCTAGGCCCCCGGGGACGGCTTATAATTCACCCCTCCACTTT
TRBJ1-1	.	18	TRBV15	.	CATSRESFKFGGNTEAFF	TGTGCCACCAGCAGAGAGAGTTTCAAGTTTGGAGGGAACACTGAAGCTTTCTTT
TRBJ2-7	many	15	TRBV28	.	CASSRPSVGTYEQYF	TGTGCCAGCAGCCGCCCCTCGGTGGGTACCTACGAGCAGTACTTC
TRBJ1-4	once	14	TRBV18	.	CVSSPDGTNEKLFF	TGTGTCAGCTCCCCCGACGGGACTAATGAAAAACTGTTTTTT
TRBJ2-3	many	15	TRBV6-5	TRBD2	CASSYGTSDTDTQYF	TGTGCCAGCAGTTACGGGACTAGCGATACAGATACGCAGTATTTT
TRBJ2-2	many	13	TRBV27	.	CASRMMDTGELFF	TGTGCCAGCAGGATGATGGACACCGGGGAGCTGTTTTTT
TRBJ2-7	many	15	TRBV5-8	TRBD2	CASSPGASGNIEQYF	TGTGCCAGCAGTCCAGGGGCTAGCGGGAATATCGAGCAGTACTTC
TRBJ2-3	.	19	TRBV3-1	TRBD2	CASSQDEYRLAVSTDTQYF	TGTGCCAGCAGCCAAGATGAGTATCGACTAGCTGTTAGCACAGATACGCAGTATTTT
TRBJ2-3	many	12	TRBV10-3	.	CAMGKGSDTQYF	TGTGCCATGGGAAAGGGATCAGATACGCAGTATTTT
TRBJ2-3	many	14	TRBV20-1	.	CSARDPVAGDTQYF	TGCAGTGCTAGAGATCCAGTGGCGGGAGATACGCAGTATTTT
TRBJ1-1	.	13	TRBV6-6	TRBD1	CASIDRGPTEAFF	TGTGCCAGCATCGACAGGGGGCCTACTGAAGCTTTCTTT
TRBJ2-1	many	17	TRBV7-2	TRBD2	CASSTGGTSGRANEQFF	TGTGCCAGCAGCACAGGAGGGACTAGCGGGAGGGCGAATGAGCAGTTCTTC
TRBJ1-2	many	16	TRBV5-1	TRBD1	CASSDPGTGGVDGYTF	TGCGCCAGCAGCGACCCCGGGACAGGGGGCGTAGATGGCTACACCTTC
TRBJ2-1	many	14	TRBV4-1	TRBD2	CASSRSGRGNEQFF	TGCGCCAGCAGTCGCTCCGGGAGGGGGAATGAGCAGTTCTTC
TRBJ1-2	many	12	TRBV25-1	.	CASRDQNYGYTF	TGTGCCAGCAGGGACCAAAACTATGGCTACACCTTC
TRBJ2-1	many	15	TRBV19	TRBD2	CASSISGTSGIEQFF	TGTGCCAGTAGTATAAGTGGGACTAGCGGGATTGAGCAGTTCTTC
TRBJ2-2	many	14	TRBV6-5	.	CASSYSGRTGELFF	TGTGCCAGCAGTTACTCGGGTAGAACCGGGGAGCTGTTTTTT
TRBJ1-4	many	14	TRBV5-4	TRBD1	CASSLGGGYEKLFF	TGTGCCAGCAGCTTGGGAGGGGGCTATGAAAAACTGTTTTTT
TRBJ1-2	many	12	TRBV20-1	.	CSAPGRVLNYTF	TGCAGTGCTCCGGGACGGGTCTTGAACTACACCTTC
TRBJ2-7	many	17	TRBV6-4	TRBD2	CASSDRTTSGRGYEQYF	TGTGCCAGCAGTGACCGAACTACTAGCGGGAGAGGTTACGAGCAGTACTTC
TRBJ2-5	many	15	TRBV7-9	.	CASSPRGSPTETQYF	TGTGCCAGCAGCCCCCGGGGTAGCCCGACGGAGACCCAGTACTTC
TRBJ2-7	medium-sized	12	TRBV5-8	.	CASTYHIYEQYF	TGTGCCAGCACCTACCACATCTACGAGCAGTACTTC
TRBJ2-1	many	16	TRBV20-1	TRBD2	CSAREGGASGRNEQFF	TGCAGTGCTAGAGAGGGGGGAGCTAGCGGGAGGAATGAGCAGTTCTTC
TRBJ2-3	many	18	TRBV7-3	.	CASSFNPNNRGAGDTQYF	TGTGCCAGCAGCTTCAATCCAAATAACAGGGGTGCGGGGGATACGCAGTATTTT
TRBJ2-7	many	15	TRBV5-1	TRBD2	CASSLTSGRIHEQYF	TGCGCCAGCAGTTTAACTAGCGGGAGGATCCACGAGCAGTACTTC
TRBJ2-7	many	14	TRBV5-8	.	CASSLYSRGYEQYF	TGTGCCAGCAGCTTGTACTCTCGGGGATACGAGCAGTACTTC
TRBJ2-1	many	15	TRBV28	.	CASSSRVGSYNEQFF	TGTGCCAGCAGTTCGAGGGTGGGCTCCTACAATGAGCAGTTCTTC
TRBJ1-5	many	15	TRBV20-1	.	CSAVRPEGGNQPQHF	TGCAGTGCCGTGAGACCTGAGGGTGGCAATCAGCCCCAGCATTTT
TRBJ2-3	many	11	TRBV30	.	CAWSYDYTQYF	TGTGCCTGGAGCTATGATTATACGCAGTATTTT
TRBJ2-1	many	13	TRBV5-1	.	CASSLALHNEQFF	TGCGCCAGCAGCTTGGCCCTACACAATGAGCAGTTCTTC
TRBJ1-1	.	15	TRBV4-1	TRBD1	CASSPRTGMNTEAFF	TGCGCCAGCAGCCCCCGGACAGGGATGAACACTGAAGCTTTCTTT
TRBJ1-5	few	14	TRBV27	.	CASSLKGWNQPQHF	TGTGCCAGCAGTTTAAAGGGGTGGAATCAGCCCCAGCATTTT
TRBJ1-2	many	13	TRBV19	TRBD1	CTSSVTGDYGYTF	TGTACCAGTAGTGTGACAGGGGACTATGGCTACACCTTC
TRBJ2-1	.	15	TRBV20-1	TRBD2	CSALAGESIHNEQFF	TGCAGTGCTCTGGCGGGAGAATCTATCCACAATGAGCAGTTCTTC
TRBJ2-1	many	17	TRBV5-1	TRBD2	CASSLDPPGLAGNEQFF	TGCGCCAGCAGCCTAGACCCTCCGGGACTAGCTGGCAATGAGCAGTTCTTC
TRBJ2-1	.	16	TRBV5-1	TRBD1	CASSFWRTGGIDGLFF	TGCGCCAGCAGCTTCTGGCGGACAGGGGGCATAGATGGGCTGTTCTTC
TRBJ2-1	many	18	TRBV11-1	TRBD2	CASSLGGTSGSLSNEQFF	TGTGCCAGCAGCTTAGGGGGTACTAGCGGGAGTTTGTCCAATGAGCAGTTCTTC
TRBJ1-4	.	13	TRBV18	.	CASSPSTNEKLFF	TGTGCCAGCTCACCTTCAACTAATGAAAAACTGTTTTTT
TRBJ1-3	.	17	TRBV7-9	.	CASSSGGRGRAGNTTYF	TGTGCCAGCAGCTCAGGAGGCCGGGGCAGGGCTGGAAACACCACATATTTT
TRBJ2-1	many	16	TRBV5-1	.	CASSSGLAGSYNEQFF	TGCGCCAGCAGCTCCGGACTGGCGGGCTCCTACAATGAGCAGTTCTTC